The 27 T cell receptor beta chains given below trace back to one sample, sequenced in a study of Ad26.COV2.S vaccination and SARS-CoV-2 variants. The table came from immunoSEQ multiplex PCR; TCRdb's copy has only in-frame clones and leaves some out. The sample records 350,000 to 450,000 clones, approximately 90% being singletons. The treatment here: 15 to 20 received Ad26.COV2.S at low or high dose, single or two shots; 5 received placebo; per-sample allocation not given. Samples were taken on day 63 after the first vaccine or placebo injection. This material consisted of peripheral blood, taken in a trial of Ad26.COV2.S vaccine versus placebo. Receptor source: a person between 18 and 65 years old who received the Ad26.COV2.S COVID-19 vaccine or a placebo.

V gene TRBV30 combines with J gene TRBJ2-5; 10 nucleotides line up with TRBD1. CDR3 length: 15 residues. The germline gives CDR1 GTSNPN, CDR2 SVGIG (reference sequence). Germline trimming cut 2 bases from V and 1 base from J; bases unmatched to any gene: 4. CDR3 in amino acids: CAWSWGQGIQETQYF. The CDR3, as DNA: TGTGCCTGGAGTTGGGGACAGGGGATCCAAGAGACCCAGTACTTC. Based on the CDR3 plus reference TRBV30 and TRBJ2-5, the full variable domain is SQTIHQWPATLVQPVGSPLSLECTVEGTSNPNLYWYRQAAGRGLQLLFYSVGIGQISSEVPQNLSASRPQDRQFILSSKKLLLSDSGFYLCAWSWGQGIQETQYFGPGTRLLVL.

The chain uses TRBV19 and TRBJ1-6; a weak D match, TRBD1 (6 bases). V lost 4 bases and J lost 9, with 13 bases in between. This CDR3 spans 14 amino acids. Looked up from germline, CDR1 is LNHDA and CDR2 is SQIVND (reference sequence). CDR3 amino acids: CASSTGTFGSPLHF. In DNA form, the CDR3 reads TGTGCCAGTAGTACGGGGACATTCGGTTCACCCCTCCACTTT.

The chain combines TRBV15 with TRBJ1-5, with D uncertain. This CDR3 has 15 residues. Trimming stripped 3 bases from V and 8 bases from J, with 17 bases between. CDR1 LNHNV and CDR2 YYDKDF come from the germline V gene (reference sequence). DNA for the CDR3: TGTGCCACCAGCAGTATAGCTCACCCCCAGGAGCCCCAGCATTTT. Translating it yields CATSSIAHPQEPQHF.

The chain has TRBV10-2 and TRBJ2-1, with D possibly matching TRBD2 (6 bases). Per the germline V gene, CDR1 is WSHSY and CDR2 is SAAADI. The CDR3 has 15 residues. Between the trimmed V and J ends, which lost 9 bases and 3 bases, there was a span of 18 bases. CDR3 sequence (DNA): TGCGCCAGTTTCGCCGGGGACTCAATCTACAATGAGCAGTTCTTC. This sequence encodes CASFAGDSIYNEQFF.

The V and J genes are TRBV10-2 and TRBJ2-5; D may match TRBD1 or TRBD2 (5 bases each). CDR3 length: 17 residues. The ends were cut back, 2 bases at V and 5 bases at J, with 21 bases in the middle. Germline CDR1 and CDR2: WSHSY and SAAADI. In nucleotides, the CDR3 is TGCGCCAGCAGTGAGAGCCCCTCGGCAGGGCCGGGGGAGACCCAGTACTTC. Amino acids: CASSESPSAGPGETQYF.

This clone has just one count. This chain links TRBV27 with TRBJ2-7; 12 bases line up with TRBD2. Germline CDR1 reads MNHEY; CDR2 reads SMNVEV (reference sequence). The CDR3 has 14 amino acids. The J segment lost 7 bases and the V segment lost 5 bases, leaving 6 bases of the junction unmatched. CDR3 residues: CASSPGLAGWEQYF. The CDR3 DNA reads TGTGCCAGCAGTCCCGGACTAGCGGGGTGGGAGCAGTACTTC.

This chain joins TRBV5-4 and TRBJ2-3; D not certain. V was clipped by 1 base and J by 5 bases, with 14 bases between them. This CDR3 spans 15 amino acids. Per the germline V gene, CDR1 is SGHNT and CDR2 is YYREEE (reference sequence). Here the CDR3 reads CASSLLPDKQDTQYF. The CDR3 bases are TGTGCCAGCAGCTTGCTTCCCGACAAACAAGATACGCAGTATTTT.

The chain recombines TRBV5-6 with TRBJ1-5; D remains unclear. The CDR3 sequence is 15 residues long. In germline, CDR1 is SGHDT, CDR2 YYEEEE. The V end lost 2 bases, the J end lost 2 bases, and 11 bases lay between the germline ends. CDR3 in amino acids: CASSFGSRGNQPQHF. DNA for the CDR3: TGTGCCAGCAGCTTCGGTTCTAGAGGCAATCAGCCCCAGCATTTT.

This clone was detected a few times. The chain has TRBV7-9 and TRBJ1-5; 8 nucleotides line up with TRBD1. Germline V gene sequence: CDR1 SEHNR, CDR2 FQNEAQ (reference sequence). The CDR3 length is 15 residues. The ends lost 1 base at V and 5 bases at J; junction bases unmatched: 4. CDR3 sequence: CASSLGTGSDQPQHF. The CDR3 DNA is TGTGCCAGCAGCTTAGGGACAGGGAGCGATCAGCCCCAGCATTTT. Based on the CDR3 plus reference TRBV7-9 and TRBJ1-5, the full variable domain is DTGVSQNPRHKITKRGQNVTFRCDPISEHNRLYWYRQTLGQGPEFLTYFQNEAQLEKSRLLSDRFSAERPKGSFSTLEIQRTEQGDSAMYLCASSLGTGSDQPQHFGDGTRLSIL.

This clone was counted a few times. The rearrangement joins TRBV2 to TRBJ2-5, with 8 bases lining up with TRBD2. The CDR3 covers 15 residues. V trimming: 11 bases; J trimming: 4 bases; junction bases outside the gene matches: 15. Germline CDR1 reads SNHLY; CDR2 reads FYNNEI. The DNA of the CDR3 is TGTGCCTCCCCGCATATGAGCGGGGGTTCAGAGACCCAGTACTTC. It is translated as CASPHMSGGSETQYF.

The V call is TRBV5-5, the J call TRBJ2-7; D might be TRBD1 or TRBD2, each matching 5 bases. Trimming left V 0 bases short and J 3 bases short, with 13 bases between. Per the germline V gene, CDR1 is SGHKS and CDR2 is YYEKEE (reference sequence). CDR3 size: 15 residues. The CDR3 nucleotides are TGTGCCAGCAGCTTGGCAGGGTGGGGAGACTACGAGCAGTACTTC. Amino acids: CASSLAGWGDYEQYF.

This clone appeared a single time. DNA of the CDR3: TGTGCCAGCCAACCAACAGGGGCGGTTGGGCAGTTCTTC. Its protein is CASQPTGAVGQFF. The V and J genes are TRBV19 and TRBJ2-1, with 7 bases fitting TRBD1. Germline V gene sequence: CDR1 LNHDA, CDR2 SQIVND (reference sequence). The CDR3 is made up of 13 amino acids. V was clipped by 9 bases and J by 12 bases; unmatched bases: 14.

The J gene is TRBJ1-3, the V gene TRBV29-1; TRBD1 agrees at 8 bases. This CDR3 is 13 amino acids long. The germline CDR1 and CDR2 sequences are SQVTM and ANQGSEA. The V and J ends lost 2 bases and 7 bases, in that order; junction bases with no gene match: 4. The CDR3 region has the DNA TGCAGCGTTGAAACGGACAGGGTCAACACCATATATTTT. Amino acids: CSVETDRVNTIYF. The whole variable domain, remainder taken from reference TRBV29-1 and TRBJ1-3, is SAVISQKPSRDICQRGTSLTIQCQVDSQVTMMFWYRQQPGQSLTLIATANQGSEATYESGFVIDKFPISRPNLTFSTLTVSNMSPEDSSIYLCSVETDRVNTIYFGEGSWLTVV.

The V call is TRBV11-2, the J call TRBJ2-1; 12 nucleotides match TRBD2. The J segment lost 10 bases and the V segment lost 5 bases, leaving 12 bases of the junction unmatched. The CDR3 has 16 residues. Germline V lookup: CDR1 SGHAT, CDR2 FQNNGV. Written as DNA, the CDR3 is TGTGCCAGCAGCCGACTAGCGGGGGACCCAGCCGGAGAGCAGTTCTTC. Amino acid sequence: CASSRLAGDPAGEQFF.

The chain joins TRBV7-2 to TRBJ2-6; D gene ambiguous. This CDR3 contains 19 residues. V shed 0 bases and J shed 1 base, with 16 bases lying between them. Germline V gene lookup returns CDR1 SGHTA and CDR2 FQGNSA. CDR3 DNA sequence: TGTGCCAGCAGCTTAGCCCCCCCCAGGAACCCATCTGGGGCCAACGTCCTGACTTTC. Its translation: CASSLAPPRNPSGANVLTF.

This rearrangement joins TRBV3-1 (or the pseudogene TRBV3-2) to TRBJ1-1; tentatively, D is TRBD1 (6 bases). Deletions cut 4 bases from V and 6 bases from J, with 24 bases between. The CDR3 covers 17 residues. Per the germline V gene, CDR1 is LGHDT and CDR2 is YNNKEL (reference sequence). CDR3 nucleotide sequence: TGTGCCAGCAGCCGACAAACAGGGTTCGCGCCGACGGCTGAAGCTTTCTTT. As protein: CASSRQTGFAPTAEAFF.

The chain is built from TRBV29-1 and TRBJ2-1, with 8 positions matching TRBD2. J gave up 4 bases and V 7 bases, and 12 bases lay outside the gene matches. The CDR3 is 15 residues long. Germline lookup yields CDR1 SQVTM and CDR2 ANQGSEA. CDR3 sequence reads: CSGRGGSSPYNEQFF. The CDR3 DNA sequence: TGCAGCGGCCGGGGGGGCAGTTCTCCATACAATGAGCAGTTCTTC.

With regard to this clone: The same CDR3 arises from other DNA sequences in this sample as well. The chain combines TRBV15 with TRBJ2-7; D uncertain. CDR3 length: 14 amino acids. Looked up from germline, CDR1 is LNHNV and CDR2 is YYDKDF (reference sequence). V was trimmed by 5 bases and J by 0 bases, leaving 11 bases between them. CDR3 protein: CATSRGGSSYEQYF. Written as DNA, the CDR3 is TGTGCCACCAGCCGTGGTGGCTCCTCCTACGAGCAGTACTTC.

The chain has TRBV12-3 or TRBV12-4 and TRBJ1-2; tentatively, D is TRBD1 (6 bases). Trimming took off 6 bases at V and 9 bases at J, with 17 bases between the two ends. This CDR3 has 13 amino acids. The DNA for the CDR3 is TGTGCCAGCAGAGCGGGAACAGGGACGCGCTACACCTTC. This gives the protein CASRAGTGTRYTF.

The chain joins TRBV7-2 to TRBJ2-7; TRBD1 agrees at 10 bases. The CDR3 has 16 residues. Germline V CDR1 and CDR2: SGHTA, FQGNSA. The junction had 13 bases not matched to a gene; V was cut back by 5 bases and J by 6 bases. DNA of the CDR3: TGTGCCAGCAGCCCCCAGACGGGACAGGGGACGGGCGAGCAGTACTTC. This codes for CASSPQTGQGTGEQYF.

CDR3: CASSQSSGAYEQYF. In DNA, the CDR3 is TGCGCCAGCAGCCAATCTAGCGGTGCCTACGAGCAGTACTTC. This chain uses TRBV4-3 with TRBJ2-7, with TRBD2 matching over 7 bases. The CDR3 runs 14 residues. CDR1 and CDR2 from the germline V gene are LGHNA and YSLEER. The ends lost 2 bases at V and 2 bases at J; junction bases unmatched: 3.

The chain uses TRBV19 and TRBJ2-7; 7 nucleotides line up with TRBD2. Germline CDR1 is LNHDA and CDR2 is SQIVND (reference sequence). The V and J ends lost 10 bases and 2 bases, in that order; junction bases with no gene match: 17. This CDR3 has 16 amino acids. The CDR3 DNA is TGTGCCACTACTAACCGCCCAGGGACTATACCCTACGAGCAGTACTTC. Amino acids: CATTNRPGTIPYEQYF. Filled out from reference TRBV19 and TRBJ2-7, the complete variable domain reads DGGITQSPKYLFRKEGQNVTLSCEQNLNHDAMYWYRQDPGQGLRLIYYSQIVNDFQKGDIAEGYSVSREKKESFPLTVTSAQKNPTAFYLCATTNRPGTIPYEQYFGPGTRLTVT.

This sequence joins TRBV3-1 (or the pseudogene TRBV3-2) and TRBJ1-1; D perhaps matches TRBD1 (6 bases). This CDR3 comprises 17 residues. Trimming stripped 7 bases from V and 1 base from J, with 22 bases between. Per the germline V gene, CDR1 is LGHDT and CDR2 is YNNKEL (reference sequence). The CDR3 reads CASKPGFLRDTNTEAFF. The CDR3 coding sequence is TGTGCCAGCAAACCAGGTTTTCTGCGGGACACGAACACTGAAGCTTTCTTT.

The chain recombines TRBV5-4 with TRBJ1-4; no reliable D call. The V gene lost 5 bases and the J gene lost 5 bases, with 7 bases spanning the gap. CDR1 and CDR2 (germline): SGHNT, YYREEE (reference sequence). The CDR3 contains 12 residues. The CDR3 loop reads CASSRANEKLFF. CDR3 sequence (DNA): TGTGCCAGCAGTCGGGCCAATGAAAAACTGTTTTTT.

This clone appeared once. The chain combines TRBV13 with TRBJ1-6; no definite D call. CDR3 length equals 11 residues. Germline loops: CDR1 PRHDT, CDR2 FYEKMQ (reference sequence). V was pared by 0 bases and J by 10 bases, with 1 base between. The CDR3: CASSLGSPLHF. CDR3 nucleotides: TGTGCCAGCAGCTTAGGCTCACCCCTCCACTTT.

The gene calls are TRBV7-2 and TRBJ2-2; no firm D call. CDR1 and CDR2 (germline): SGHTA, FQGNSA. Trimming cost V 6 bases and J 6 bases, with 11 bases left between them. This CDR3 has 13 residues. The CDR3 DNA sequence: TGTGCCAGCAGACAGCTCCCCCCCGGGGAGCTGTTTTTT. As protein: CASRQLPPGELFF.

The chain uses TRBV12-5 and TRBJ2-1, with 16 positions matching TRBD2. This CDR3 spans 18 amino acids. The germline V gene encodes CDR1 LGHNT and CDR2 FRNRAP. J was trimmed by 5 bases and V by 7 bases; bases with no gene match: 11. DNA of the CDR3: TGTGCTAGTGCTACCCGGGGACTAGCGGGGGGGCCGAACAATGAGCAGTTCTTC. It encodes CASATRGLAGGPNNEQFF.